This TCR beta chain was profiled in a study of graft-versus-host responses after intestinal transplantation. Study details: Recipients uniformly received anti-thymocyte globulin induction, followed by tacrolimus and steroids for two to four years. The study, taken as a whole, reports: GvH clones occurred in recipient marrow; some first appeared in ileum or blood. GvH clone levels peaked in circulation, and this peak was associated with early post-transplant HvG declines. The presence of high graft-versus-host to host-versus-graft clonal ratios in allografts characterized patients with graft-donor T cell macrochimerism.

Only in-frame clones appear in the TCRdb table, and some are missing; sequencing was by immunoSEQ multiplex PCR. Of over 65,000 clones in the sample, roughly 90% were seen once. Germline loops: CDR1 MNHEY, CDR2 SMNVEV (reference sequence). The J segment lost 7 bases and the V segment lost 6 bases, leaving 0 bases of the junction unmatched. This CDR3 region has 12 residues. A remark on this clone: Antigen unknown.

V is TRBV27 and J is TRBJ2-1, with 10 bases fitting TRBD1. Source: unstimulated CD8+ T cells sorted from spleen or lymph node cells, taken before transplant. The sequence came from a human donor who was the organ donor for an intestinal transplant. The CDR3 sequence is CASRDRGNEQFF. The DNA for the CDR3 is TGTGCCAGCAGGGACAGGGGGAATGAGCAGTTCTTC.